This T cell receptor beta chain was captured by sequencing in a study of blood T cell repertoires in COVID-19. Study-level background: Acute-phase and convalescent COVID-19 samples originated in the United States, Italy and Spain. The cDNA or gDNA used as material had been derived from T cells, B-cell-depleted T cells, or PBMCs.

Original data processing: Nucleated cell number was recorded as an estimate derived from reference gene primer amplification. Clones were sequenced by immunoSEQ multiplex PCR, and TCRdb holds only the in-frame ones, with some missing. From that table come the V and J calls and clone size; the DNA was used to work out D and trimming. The table records over 120,000 clones, around 80% of them present only once. The CDR3 loop spans 17 amino acids. Germline V gene sequence: CDR1 LGHNA, CDR2 YNFKEQ. Trimming shortened V by 0 bases and J by 1 base, and 12 bases separated the two germline ends. Specimen: peripheral blood. The V call is TRBV4-2, the J call TRBJ2-2; D possibly corresponds to TRBD1 (6 bases). This TCR derives from a woman between 55 and 75 years old with acute or convalescent COVID-19. The DNA of the CDR3 is TGTGCCAGCAGCCAAGATCAAGGGACAAGGAACACCGGGGAGCTGTTTTTT. This sequence encodes CASSQDQGTRNTGELFF.